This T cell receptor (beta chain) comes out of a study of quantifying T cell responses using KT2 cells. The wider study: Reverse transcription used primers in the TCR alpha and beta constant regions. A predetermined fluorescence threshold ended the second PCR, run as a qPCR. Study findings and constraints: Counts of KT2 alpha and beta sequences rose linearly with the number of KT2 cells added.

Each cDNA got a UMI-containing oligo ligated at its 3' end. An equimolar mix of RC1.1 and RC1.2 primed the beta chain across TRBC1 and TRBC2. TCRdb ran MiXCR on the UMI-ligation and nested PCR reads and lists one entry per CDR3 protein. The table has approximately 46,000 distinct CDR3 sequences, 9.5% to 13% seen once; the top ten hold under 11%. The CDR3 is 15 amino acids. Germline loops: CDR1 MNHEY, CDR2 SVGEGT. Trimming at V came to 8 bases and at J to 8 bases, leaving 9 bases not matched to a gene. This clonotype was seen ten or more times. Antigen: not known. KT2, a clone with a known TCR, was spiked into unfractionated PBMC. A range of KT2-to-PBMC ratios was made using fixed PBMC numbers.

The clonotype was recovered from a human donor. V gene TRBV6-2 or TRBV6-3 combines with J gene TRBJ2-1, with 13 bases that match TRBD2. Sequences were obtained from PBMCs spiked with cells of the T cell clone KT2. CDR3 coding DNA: TGTGCCAGCGGACTAGCGGGGGAGGGCGTCGATGAGCAGTTCTTC. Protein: CASGLAGEGVDEQFF.